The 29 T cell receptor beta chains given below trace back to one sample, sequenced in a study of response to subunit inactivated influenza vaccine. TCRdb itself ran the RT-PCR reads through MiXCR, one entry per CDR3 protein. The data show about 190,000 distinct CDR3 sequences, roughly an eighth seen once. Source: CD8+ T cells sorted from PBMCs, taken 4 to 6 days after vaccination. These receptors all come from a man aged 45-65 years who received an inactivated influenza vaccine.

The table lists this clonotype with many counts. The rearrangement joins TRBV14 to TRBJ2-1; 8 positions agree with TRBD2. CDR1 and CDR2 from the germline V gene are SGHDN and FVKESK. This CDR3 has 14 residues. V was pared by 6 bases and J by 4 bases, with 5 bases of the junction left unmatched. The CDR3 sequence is CASRLAGPYNEQFF. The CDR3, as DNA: TGTGCCAGCAGGCTAGCGGGTCCGTACAATGAGCAGTTCTTC.

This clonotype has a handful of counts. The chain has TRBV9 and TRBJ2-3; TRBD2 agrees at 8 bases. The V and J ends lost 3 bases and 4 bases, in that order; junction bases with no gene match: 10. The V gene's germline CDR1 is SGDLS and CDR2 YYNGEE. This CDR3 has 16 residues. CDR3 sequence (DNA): TGTGCCAGCAGCGACGGAGGGCGGGAGGAGGCAGATACGCAGTATTTT. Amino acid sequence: CASSDGGREEADTQYF.

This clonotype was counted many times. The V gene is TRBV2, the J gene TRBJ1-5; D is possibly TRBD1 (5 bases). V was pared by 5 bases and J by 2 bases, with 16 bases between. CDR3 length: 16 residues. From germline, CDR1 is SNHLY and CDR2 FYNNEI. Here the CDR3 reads CASSYDGGYGNQPQHF. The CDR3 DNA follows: TGTGCCAGCAGTTATGACGGGGGTTACGGCAATCAGCCCCAGCATTTT.

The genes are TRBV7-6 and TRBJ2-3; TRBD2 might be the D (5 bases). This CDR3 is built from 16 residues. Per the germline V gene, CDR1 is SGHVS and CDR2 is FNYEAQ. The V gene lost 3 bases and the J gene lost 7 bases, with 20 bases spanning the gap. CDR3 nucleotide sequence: TGTGCCAGCAGCTTGCTTGCGGGCGGCGTCTTTTATACGCAGTATTTT. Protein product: CASSLLAGGVFYTQYF.

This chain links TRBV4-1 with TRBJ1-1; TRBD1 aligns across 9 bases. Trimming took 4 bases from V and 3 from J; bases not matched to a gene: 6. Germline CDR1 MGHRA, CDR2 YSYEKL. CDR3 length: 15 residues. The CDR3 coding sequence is TGCGCCAGCAGCCGCAGACAGGGGGAATACACTGAAGCTTTCTTT. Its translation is CASSRRQGEYTEAFF.

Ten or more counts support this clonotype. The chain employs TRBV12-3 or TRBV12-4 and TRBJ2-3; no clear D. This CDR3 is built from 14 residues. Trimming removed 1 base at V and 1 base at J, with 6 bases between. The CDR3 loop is CASSLGHGTDTQYF. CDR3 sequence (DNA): TGTGCCAGCAGTTTAGGCCACGGCACAGATACGCAGTATTTT.

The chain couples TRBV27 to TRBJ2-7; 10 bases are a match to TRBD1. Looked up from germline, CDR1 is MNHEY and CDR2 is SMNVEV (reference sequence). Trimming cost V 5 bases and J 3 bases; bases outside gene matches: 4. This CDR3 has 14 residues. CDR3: CASSQGQGLYEQYF. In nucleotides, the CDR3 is TGTGCCAGCAGTCAGGGACAGGGGCTCTACGAGCAGTACTTC.

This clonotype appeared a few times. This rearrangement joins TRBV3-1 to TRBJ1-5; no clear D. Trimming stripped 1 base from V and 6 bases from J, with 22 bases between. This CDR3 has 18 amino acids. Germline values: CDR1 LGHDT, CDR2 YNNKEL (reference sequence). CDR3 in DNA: TGTGCCAGCAGCCAAGGTGTTAGGGATCTCGCCCCTATTCAGCCCCAGCATTTT. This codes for CASSQGVRDLAPIQPQHF.

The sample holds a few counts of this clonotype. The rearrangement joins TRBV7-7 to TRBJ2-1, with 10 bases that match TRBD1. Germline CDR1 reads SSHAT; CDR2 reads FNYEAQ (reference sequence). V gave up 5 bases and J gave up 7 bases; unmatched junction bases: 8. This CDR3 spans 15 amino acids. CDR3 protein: CASSLRDRGGNEQFF. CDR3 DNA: TGTGCCAGCAGCCTCCGGGACAGGGGTGGGAATGAGCAGTTCTTC.

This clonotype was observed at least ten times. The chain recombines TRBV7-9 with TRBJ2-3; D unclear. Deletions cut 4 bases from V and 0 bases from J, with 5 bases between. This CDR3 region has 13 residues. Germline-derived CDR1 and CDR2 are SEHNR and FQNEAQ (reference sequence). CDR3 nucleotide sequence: TGTGCCAGCAGCTCGTTTAGCACAGATACGCAGTATTTT. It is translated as CASSSFSTDTQYF.

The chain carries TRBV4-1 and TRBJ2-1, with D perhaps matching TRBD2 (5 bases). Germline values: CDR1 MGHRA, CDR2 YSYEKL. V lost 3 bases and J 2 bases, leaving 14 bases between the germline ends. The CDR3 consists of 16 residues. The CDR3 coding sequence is TGCGCCAGCAGCCAGGAAACTAGTATCGCCTACAATGAGCAGTTCTTC. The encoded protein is CASSQETSIAYNEQFF.

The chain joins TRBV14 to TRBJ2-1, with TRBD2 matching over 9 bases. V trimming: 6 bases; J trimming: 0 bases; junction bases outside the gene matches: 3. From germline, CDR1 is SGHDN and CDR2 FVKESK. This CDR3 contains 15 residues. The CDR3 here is CASSQGLASYNEQFF. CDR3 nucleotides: TGTGCCAGCAGTCAGGGACTAGCCTCCTACAATGAGCAGTTCTTC.

The CDR3 DNA reads TGTGCCAGCAGTAGGGTTGCCTACAATGAGCAGTTCTTC. This sequence encodes CASSRVAYNEQFF. The chain links TRBV6-4 to TRBJ2-1; D is ambiguous. V was shortened by 5 bases and J by 2 bases, with 7 bases between the two germline ends. CDR3 size: 13 residues. The germline V gene has CDR1 MRHNA and CDR2 SNTAGT.

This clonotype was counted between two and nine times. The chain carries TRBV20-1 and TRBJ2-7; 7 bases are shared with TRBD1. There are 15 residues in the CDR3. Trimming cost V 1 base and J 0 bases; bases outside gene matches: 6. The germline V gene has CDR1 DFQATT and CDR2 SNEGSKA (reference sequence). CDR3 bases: TGCAGTGCTAGAGGTCGGACAGGACACTCCTACGAGCAGTACTTC. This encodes CSARGRTGHSYEQYF.

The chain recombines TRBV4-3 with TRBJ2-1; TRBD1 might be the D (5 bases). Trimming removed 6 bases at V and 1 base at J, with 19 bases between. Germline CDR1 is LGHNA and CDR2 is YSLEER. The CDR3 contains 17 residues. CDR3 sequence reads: CASSPFAGSSSYNEQFF. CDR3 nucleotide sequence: TGCGCCAGCAGTCCCTTCGCAGGGTCGAGTTCCTACAATGAGCAGTTCTTC.

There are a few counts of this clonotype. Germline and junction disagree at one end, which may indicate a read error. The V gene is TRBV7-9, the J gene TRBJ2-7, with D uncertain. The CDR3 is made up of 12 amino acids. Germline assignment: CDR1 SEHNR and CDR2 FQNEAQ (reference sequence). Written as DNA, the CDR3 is TGTGCCAGCAGCTTAGGCTGGGTTCCTCCCTTCTTC. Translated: CASSLGWVPPFF. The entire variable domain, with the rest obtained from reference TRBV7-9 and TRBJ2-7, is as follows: DTGVSQNPRHKITKRGQNVTFRCDPISEHNRLYWYRQTLGQGPEFLTYFQNEAQLEKSRLLSDRFSAERPKGSFSTLEIQRTEQGDSAMYLCASSLGWVPPFFGPGTRLTVT.

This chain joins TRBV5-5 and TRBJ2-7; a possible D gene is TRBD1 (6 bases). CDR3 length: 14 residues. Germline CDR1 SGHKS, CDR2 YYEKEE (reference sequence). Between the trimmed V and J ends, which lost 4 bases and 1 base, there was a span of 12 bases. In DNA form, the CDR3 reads TGTGCCAGCAGCGCGAGCAGGGGTTCCTACGAGCAGTACTTC. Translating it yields CASSASRGSYEQYF.

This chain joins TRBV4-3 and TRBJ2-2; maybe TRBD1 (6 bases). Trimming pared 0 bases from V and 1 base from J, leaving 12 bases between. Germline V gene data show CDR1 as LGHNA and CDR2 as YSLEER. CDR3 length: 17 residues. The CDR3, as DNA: TGCGCCAGCAGCCAAGACTCCAGGGGTCGGAACACCGGGGAGCTGTTTTTT. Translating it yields CASSQDSRGRNTGELFF.

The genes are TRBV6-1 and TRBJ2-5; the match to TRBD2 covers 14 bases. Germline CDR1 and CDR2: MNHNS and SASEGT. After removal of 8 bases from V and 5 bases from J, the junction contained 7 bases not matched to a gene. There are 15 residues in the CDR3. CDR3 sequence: CASWGLAGAWETQYF. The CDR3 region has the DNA TGTGCCAGCTGGGGACTAGCGGGAGCGTGGGAGACCCAGTACTTC.

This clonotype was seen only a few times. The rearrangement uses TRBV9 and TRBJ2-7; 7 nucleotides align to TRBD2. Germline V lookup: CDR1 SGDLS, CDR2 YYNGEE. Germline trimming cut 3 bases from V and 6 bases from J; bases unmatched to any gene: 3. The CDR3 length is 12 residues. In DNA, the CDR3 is TGTGCCAGCAGCGGGGGGGGGACCGAGCAGTACTTC. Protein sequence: CASSGGGTEQYF.

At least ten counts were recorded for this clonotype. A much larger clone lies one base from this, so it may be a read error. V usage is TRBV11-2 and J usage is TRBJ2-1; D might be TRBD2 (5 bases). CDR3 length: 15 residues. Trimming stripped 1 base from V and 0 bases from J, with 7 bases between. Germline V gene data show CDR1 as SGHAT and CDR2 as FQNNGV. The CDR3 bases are TGTGCCAGCAGCTTAGGGAGGAGCTCCTACAATGAGCAGTTCTTC. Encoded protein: CASSLGRSSYNEQFF.

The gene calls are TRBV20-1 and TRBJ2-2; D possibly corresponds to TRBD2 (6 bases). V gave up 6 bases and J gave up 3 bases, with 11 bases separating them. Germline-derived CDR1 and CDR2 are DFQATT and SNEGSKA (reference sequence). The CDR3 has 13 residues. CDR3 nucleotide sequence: TGCAGTGCGCCGTCGGGGGACACCGGGGAGCTGTTTTTT. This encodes CSAPSGDTGELFF.

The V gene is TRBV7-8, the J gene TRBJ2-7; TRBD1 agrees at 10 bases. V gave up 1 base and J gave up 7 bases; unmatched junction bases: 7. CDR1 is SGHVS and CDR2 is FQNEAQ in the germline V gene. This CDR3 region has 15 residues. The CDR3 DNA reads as TGTGCCAGCAGCTTAGAGGGGACAGGGGATCGTGAGCAGTACTTC. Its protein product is CASSLEGTGDREQYF.

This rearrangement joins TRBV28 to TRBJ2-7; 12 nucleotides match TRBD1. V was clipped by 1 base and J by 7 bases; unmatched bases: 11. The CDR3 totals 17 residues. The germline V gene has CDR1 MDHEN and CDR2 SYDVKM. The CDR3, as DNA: TGTGCCAGCAGTTTATATTTCCCGGGACAGGGGGCGGGTGAGCAGTACTTC. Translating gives CASSLYFPGQGAGEQYF.

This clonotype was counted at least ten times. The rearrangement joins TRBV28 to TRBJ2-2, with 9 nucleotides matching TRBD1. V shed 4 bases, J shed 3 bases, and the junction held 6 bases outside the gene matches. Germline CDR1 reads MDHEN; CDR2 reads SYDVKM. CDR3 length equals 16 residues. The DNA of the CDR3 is TGTGCCAGCAGTTCTTTGTGGACAGGGGACACCGGGGAGCTGTTTTTT. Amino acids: CASSSLWTGDTGELFF.

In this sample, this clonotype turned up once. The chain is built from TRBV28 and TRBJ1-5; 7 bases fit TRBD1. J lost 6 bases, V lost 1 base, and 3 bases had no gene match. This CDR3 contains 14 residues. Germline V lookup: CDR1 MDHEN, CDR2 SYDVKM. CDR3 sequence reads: CASSLLRGPQPQHF. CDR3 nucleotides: TGTGCCAGCAGTTTATTGAGGGGGCCTCAGCCCCAGCATTTT.

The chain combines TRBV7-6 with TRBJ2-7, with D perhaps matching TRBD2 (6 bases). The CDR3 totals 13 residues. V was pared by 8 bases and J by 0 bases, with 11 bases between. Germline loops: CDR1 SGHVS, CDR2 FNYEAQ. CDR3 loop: CASRPGDSYEQYF. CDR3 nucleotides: TGTGCCAGCCGACCGGGGGACTCCTACGAGCAGTACTTC.

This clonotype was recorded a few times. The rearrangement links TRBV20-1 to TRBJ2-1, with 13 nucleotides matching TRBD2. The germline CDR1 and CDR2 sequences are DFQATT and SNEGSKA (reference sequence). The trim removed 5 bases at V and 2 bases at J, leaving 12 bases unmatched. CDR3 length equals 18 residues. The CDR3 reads CSAEKPGLAGYTYNEQFF. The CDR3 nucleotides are TGCAGTGCTGAAAAACCGGGACTAGCGGGATATACCTACAATGAGCAGTTCTTC.

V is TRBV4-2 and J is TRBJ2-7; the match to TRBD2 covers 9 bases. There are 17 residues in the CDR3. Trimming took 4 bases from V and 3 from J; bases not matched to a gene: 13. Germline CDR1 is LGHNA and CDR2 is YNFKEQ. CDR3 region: CASSPLGGTSTNYEQYF. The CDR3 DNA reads TGTGCCAGCAGCCCTCTTGGCGGGACTAGCACTAACTACGAGCAGTACTTC.